What follows are 15 T cell receptor beta chains derived from one specimen sequenced in a study of T cell changes during pregnancy in multiple sclerosis. The method was immunoSEQ multiplex PCR; TCRdb's version includes in-frame clones alone and lacks a portion of them. The sample records around 59,000 clones, 90% to 95% being singletons. The sequenced sample was CD4+ T cells from peripheral blood mononuclear cells, obtained in the first trimester of pregnancy. The receptors here all came from a female donor with multiple sclerosis, enrolled in a pregnancy study.

Only one count was recorded for this clone. The chain uses TRBV5-1 and TRBJ2-3, with 11 nucleotides matching TRBD1. V lost 4 bases and J lost 1; bases outside the gene matches: 5. Germline-derived CDR1 and CDR2 are SGHRS and YFSETQ. This CDR3 region has 16 residues. CDR3 DNA sequence: TGCGCCAGCAGCATCCCGGGACAGGGGGGCACAGATACGCAGTATTTT. This codes for CASSIPGQGGTDTQYF.

This chain connects TRBV19 to TRBJ1-5; 9 positions agree with TRBD1. This CDR3 is 20 amino acids long. Looked up from germline, CDR1 is LNHDA and CDR2 is SQIVND (reference sequence). V was clipped by 6 bases and J by 0 bases; unmatched bases: 18. The DNA for the CDR3 is TGTGCCAGTAGCCCCGGGACAGGGAAGGGGGGGGTCTATAGCAATCAGCCCCAGCATTTT. Its protein product is CASSPGTGKGGVYSNQPQHF.

The chain uses TRBV10-3 and TRBJ1-2, with D possibly being TRBD1 (5 bases). CDR1 is ENHRY, CDR2 SYGVKD, per germline. Trimming cost V 3 bases and J 4 bases, with 21 bases left between them. CDR3 size: 17 residues. The CDR3 bases are TGTGCCATCAGTGAAGGGGCCGGAAACAGGCTATTCTATGGCTACACCTTC. The encoded protein is CAISEGAGNRLFYGYTF.

The J gene is TRBJ1-3, the V gene TRBV6-1; D is uncertain. V was trimmed by 5 bases and J by 0 bases, leaving 11 bases between them. The germline V gene encodes CDR1 MNHNS and CDR2 SASEGT. CDR3 length equals 15 residues. The CDR3 sequence: CASSLRRSSGNTIYF. The CDR3 DNA is TGTGCCAGCAGTCTCCGGCGGAGCTCTGGAAACACCATATATTTT.

The chain couples TRBV7-7 to TRBJ2-2, with D tentatively TRBD1 (6 bases). Germline-derived CDR1 and CDR2 are SSHAT and FNYEAQ (reference sequence). The CDR3 consists of 16 residues. The germline V and J ends were trimmed by 5 bases and 0 bases, with 13 bases remaining between them. The CDR3, as DNA: TGTGCCAGCAGCCCGAGACAGGTTTCGAACACCGGGGAGCTGTTTTTT. Protein product: CASSPRQVSNTGELFF.

This chain connects TRBV19 to TRBJ1-1, with a possible D match to TRBD1 (5 bases). The CDR3 length is 13 residues. Trimming took 8 bases from V and 1 from J, leaving 11 bases between them. Germline V gene lookup returns CDR1 LNHDA and CDR2 SQIVND (reference sequence). CDR3 in DNA: TGTGCCAGTCACAGGCCCGGGAACACTGAAGCTTTCTTT. It specifies CASHRPGNTEAFF.

The J gene is TRBJ2-3, the V gene TRBV4-1; 7 bases align to TRBD1. V lost 4 bases to trimming and J lost 6 bases; unmatched junction nucleotides: 4. This CDR3 is 13 amino acids long. Germline CDR1 and CDR2: MGHRA and YSYEKL. The CDR3 loop is CASSPPRGDTQYF. In nucleotides, the CDR3 is TGCGCCAGCAGCCCCCCCAGGGGGGATACGCAGTATTTT.

In DNA form, the CDR3 reads TGTGCAAGTCGCTTAGGGGACGGGGACACTCCAGCCGACGGATATAGCAATCAGCCCCAGCATTTT. Its protein is CASRLGDGDTPADGYSNQPQHF. This chain links TRBV12-2 with TRBJ1-5; no check of the table's D call, TRBD1, against the DNA was made. TRBV12-2 is shown as a pseudogene. The CDR3 covers 22 residues.

Here the CDR3 reads CASSIAEQEAFF. The CDR3 nucleotides are TGTGCCAGTAGTATAGCGGAACAGGAAGCTTTCTTT. The chain combines TRBV19 with TRBJ1-1; D remains ambiguous. The germline CDR1 and CDR2 sequences are LNHDA and SQIVND (reference sequence). This CDR3 comprises 12 residues. The V gene lost 1 base and the J gene lost 8 bases, with 8 bases spanning the gap. The full variable domain, in which reference TRBV19 and TRBJ1-1 provide the parts outside the CDR3, is DGGITQSPKYLFRKEGQNVTLSCEQNLNHDAMYWYRQDPGQGLRLIYYSQIVNDFQKGDIAEGYSVSREKKESFPLTVTSAQKNPTAFYLCASSIAEQEAFFGQGTRLTVV.

This sequence joins TRBV7-2 and TRBJ1-2; D gene ambiguous. Germline CDR1 SGHTA, CDR2 FQGNSA. The CDR3 is made up of 13 amino acids. V gave up 2 bases and J gave up 4 bases, with 8 bases separating them. CDR3 loop: CASSLRGIYGYTF. CDR3 sequence (DNA): TGTGCCAGCAGCTTAAGAGGGATCTATGGCTACACCTTC.

V usage is TRBV27 and J usage is TRBJ2-7; D remains ambiguous. CDR1 and CDR2 from the germline V gene are MNHEY and SMNVEV (reference sequence). V was cut by 5 bases and J by 7 bases, with 15 bases left in between. This CDR3 spans 13 amino acids. Written as DNA, the CDR3 is TGTGCCAGCAGTCCGTCGACCCCCAGGGAGCAGTACTTC. Translated, it gives CASSPSTPREQYF.

This CDR3 is CASSLWDRNSPLHF. DNA for the CDR3: TGTGCCAGCAGCTTATGGGACAGGAATTCACCCCTCCACTTT. This rearrangement joins TRBV7-2 to TRBJ1-6, with TRBD1 identical over 8 bases. This CDR3 region has 14 residues. Looked up from germline, CDR1 is SGHTA and CDR2 is FQGNSA. Trimming removed 2 bases from V and 7 bases from J; junction bases left unmatched: 1.

V usage is TRBV27 and J usage is TRBJ2-2; D possibly corresponds to TRBD1 (6 bases). Looked up from germline, CDR1 is MNHEY and CDR2 is SMNVEV (reference sequence). Deletions cut 7 bases from V and 6 bases from J, with 21 bases between. This CDR3 has 16 amino acids. In nucleotides, the CDR3 is TGTGCCAGCACCTTGGTGGGGGCCCCGTCGGCCGGGGAGCTGTTTTTT. Amino acids: CASTLVGAPSAGELFF.

The rearrangement uses TRBV2 and TRBJ1-5, with D tentatively TRBD1 (6 bases). Germline V lookup: CDR1 SNHLY, CDR2 FYNNEI. The V and J ends lost 6 bases and 2 bases respectively, with 14 bases between them. CDR3 length: 15 residues. As DNA, the CDR3 is TGTGCCAGCAGCGAGGGGGGGGTCGGCAATCAGCCCCAGCATTTT. Its translation: CASSEGGVGNQPQHF.

This chain links TRBV25-1 with TRBJ1-6; D call uncertain. Germline CDR1 is MGHDK and CDR2 is SYGVNS. This CDR3 comprises 13 residues. V was cut by 7 bases and J by 10 bases, with 14 bases left in between. CDR3 coding DNA: TGTGCCAGCACGGGGTTAGCGGGGTCACCCCTCCACTTT. Protein product: CASTGLAGSPLHF.